The clone carrying this T cell receptor (beta chain) occurred once. This entry is derived from a study of blood T cell repertoires in COVID-19. On the study more broadly: T cells, B-cell-depleted T cells, or PBMCs provided the cDNA or gDNA that served as material.

The CDR3 consists of 15 residues. Per the germline V gene, CDR1 is SGDLS and CDR2 is YYNGEE. Trimming cost V 4 bases and J 7 bases; bases outside gene matches: 5. Cohort assignment relied on participant-reported clinical history. Before being deemed recovered, Cohort 3 donors had two negative PCRs, clearance, or symptom resolution. Clones were read by immunoSEQ multiplex PCR, and TCRdb kept only the in-frame ones, dropping some. In the table there are fewer than 600,000 clones, 88% of which are singletons. What was sequenced was PBMCs or T cells enriched from blood (not recorded which). The clonotype originates from a middle-aged woman who had recovered from COVID-19. The genes are TRBV9 and TRBJ1-6; 10 bases are shared with TRBD1. The chain's CDR3 is CASSWGQGNNSPLHF. In DNA form, the CDR3 reads TGTGCCAGCAGCTGGGGACAGGGGAACAATTCACCCCTCCACTTT.